This T cell receptor beta chain was recovered during a study of shared clonotypes between healthy human individuals. Profiled with immunoSEQ multiplex PCR; TCRdb holds only in-frame clones, not every one. The sample shows some 2,100,000 clones, 93% of them seen only once. Trimming took 3 bases from V and 4 from J; bases not matched to a gene: 9. The CDR3 length is 16 residues. From germline, CDR1 is MNHEY and CDR2 SMNVEV (reference sequence). Only CD45RO-negative cells positively selected for CCR7 counted as naive CD8 cells, so terminally differentiated effector memory CD45RA+ cells were excluded. Sequencing was performed on naive CD8+ T cells from PBMCs. The chain combines TRBV27 with TRBJ1-2; 9 bases fit TRBD1. The receptor was derived from a man aged 18 to 30 in good health. Some clones in this sample may be carry-over from other donors' samples. CDR3 bases: TGTGCCAGCAGTTTCCTCCCCCGGACAGGGGCCTATGGCTACACCTTC. This translates into CASSFLPRTGAYGYTF.